Listed below are T cell receptor beta chains from one sample, sequenced in a study of shared clonotypes between healthy human individuals. Method: immunoSEQ multiplex PCR; TCRdb's copy keeps in-frame clones and lacks some. The sample consists of a few million clones, around 90% of them appearing once. Source material: naive CD4+ T cells sorted from blood. Receptor source: a man aged 18 to 29 in good health. CDR3s leave out the opening cysteine and the closing phenylalanine or tryptophan. Fields, in order: V gene, J gene, clone size, CDR3 protein. Expanded clones get a size class; other rows say once, few or many, or leave the size out.

v_call: TRBV4-1
j_call: TRBJ2-3
clone_size: -
cdr3_aa: ASSQVLLAGGLSTDTQY

v_call: TRBV6-5
j_call: TRBJ1-1
clone_size: -
cdr3_aa: ASRRTGLITEAF

v_call: TRBV4-3
j_call: TRBJ2-3
clone_size: -
cdr3_aa: ASSHPGTVGYAQY

v_call: TRBV14
j_call: TRBJ2-7
clone_size: once
cdr3_aa: ASSRDRDSYEQY

v_call: TRBV7-9
j_call: TRBJ2-1
clone_size: -
cdr3_aa: ASSSGGSSYNEQF

v_call: TRBV6-6
j_call: TRBJ2-1
clone_size: -
cdr3_aa: ASSYSFQVAEQF

v_call: TRBV27
j_call: TRBJ1-4
clone_size: -
cdr3_aa: ASSLSGGQSNEKLF

v_call: TRBV7-9
j_call: TRBJ2-7
clone_size: -
cdr3_aa: ASSFYGSAYEQY

v_call: TRBV30
j_call: TRBJ2-1
clone_size: -
cdr3_aa: AWSVGTSGSPLDEQF

v_call: TRBV5-1
j_call: TRBJ1-1
clone_size: -
cdr3_aa: ASTLTGTAPREEAF

v_call: TRBV2
j_call: TRBJ2-7
clone_size: -
cdr3_aa: ASSEAQKGAQY

v_call: TRBV6-5
j_call: TRBJ1-2
clone_size: -
cdr3_aa: ASSYSTGGAGGYT

v_call: TRBV9
j_call: TRBJ1-1
clone_size: -
cdr3_aa: AIPQGFGAEAF

v_call: TRBV5-1
j_call: TRBJ2-1
clone_size: -
cdr3_aa: ASSLVLSGTANEQF

v_call: TRBV6-6
j_call: TRBJ1-1
clone_size: -
cdr3_aa: ASSYSEGMTTEAF

v_call: TRBV10-3
j_call: TRBJ2-3
clone_size: -
cdr3_aa: AISGAGGGTDTQY

v_call: TRBV7-9
j_call: -
clone_size: once
cdr3_aa: ASSLGDRGDSIYEQY

v_call: TRBV6-4
j_call: TRBJ1-2
clone_size: -
cdr3_aa: ASSDSFRGDTNYGYT

v_call: TRBV11-1
j_call: TRBJ2-5
clone_size: -
cdr3_aa: ASSVQGQETQY

v_call: TRBV7-2
j_call: TRBJ2-1
clone_size: -
cdr3_aa: ASSSGLAGGVDEQF

v_call: TRBV5-6
j_call: TRBJ2-1
clone_size: -
cdr3_aa: ASSLSGRYNEQF

v_call: TRBV7-2
j_call: TRBJ2-2
clone_size: -
cdr3_aa: ASQLRTSGNTGELF

v_call: TRBV19
j_call: TRBJ2-2
clone_size: -
cdr3_aa: ASKSQGQSFGELF

v_call: TRBV28
j_call: TRBJ1-1
clone_size: -
cdr3_aa: ASSPPRAVNTEAF

v_call: TRBV9
j_call: TRBJ2-3
clone_size: -
cdr3_aa: ASSGGEPDTQY

v_call: TRBV19
j_call: TRBJ2-7
clone_size: -
cdr3_aa: ASSAGFPYEQY

v_call: TRBV2
j_call: TRBJ1-1
clone_size: -
cdr3_aa: ASASTPSTEAF

v_call: TRBV2
j_call: TRBJ2-2
clone_size: -
cdr3_aa: ASSDDIGGPGELF

v_call: TRBV7-2
j_call: TRBJ1-3
clone_size: -
cdr3_aa: ASSRPPEGNTIY

v_call: TRBV30
j_call: TRBJ1-2
clone_size: -
cdr3_aa: AWSQGPGGYT

v_call: TRBV18
j_call: TRBJ1-2
clone_size: -
cdr3_aa: ASSPPNRPNYGYT

v_call: TRBV11-2
j_call: TRBJ1-2
clone_size: -
cdr3_aa: ASSLQKGSVNYGYT

v_call: TRBV18
j_call: TRBJ1-2
clone_size: -
cdr3_aa: ASSPQAYGYT

v_call: TRBV10-1
j_call: TRBJ2-4
clone_size: -
cdr3_aa: ASSRDRGGIQY

v_call: TRBV10-3
j_call: TRBJ2-3
clone_size: -
cdr3_aa: AISESGLAGKDTQY

v_call: TRBV12-5
j_call: TRBJ1-1
clone_size: -
cdr3_aa: ASGLGDRRRNTEAF

v_call: TRBV7-2
j_call: TRBJ2-1
clone_size: once
cdr3_aa: ASSPLRGGTYNEQF

v_call: TRBV9
j_call: TRBJ2-7
clone_size: -
cdr3_aa: ASSSSAGTYEQY

v_call: TRBV18
j_call: TRBJ1-3
clone_size: once
cdr3_aa: ASSPGLGNTIY

v_call: TRBV30
j_call: TRBJ1-4
clone_size: -
cdr3_aa: AWSVRRDNEKLF

v_call: TRBV5-1
j_call: TRBJ2-5
clone_size: -
cdr3_aa: ASSLGGPGETQY

v_call: TRBV6-1
j_call: TRBJ1-4
clone_size: -
cdr3_aa: ASCTTATNEKLF

v_call: TRBV11-2
j_call: TRBJ2-1
clone_size: -
cdr3_aa: ASSLGGQGGNEQF

v_call: TRBV5-4
j_call: TRBJ2-1
clone_size: -
cdr3_aa: ASSFYSTREQF

v_call: TRBV18
j_call: TRBJ2-2
clone_size: -
cdr3_aa: ASSPDSNTGELF

v_call: TRBV6-1
j_call: TRBJ2-5
clone_size: -
cdr3_aa: ASSELAGGQETQY

v_call: TRBV6-1
j_call: TRBJ1-1
clone_size: once
cdr3_aa: ASKVLGGPEAF

v_call: TRBV5-4
j_call: TRBJ2-5
clone_size: once
cdr3_aa: ASSSATPPGQRETQY

v_call: TRBV18
j_call: TRBJ2-5
clone_size: -
cdr3_aa: ASSQTSGSGETQY

v_call: TRBV5-1
j_call: TRBJ2-5
clone_size: -
cdr3_aa: ASSPGLAGSETQY

v_call: TRBV5-5
j_call: TRBJ1-2
clone_size: once
cdr3_aa: ASSHADRDAGYT

v_call: TRBV30
j_call: TRBJ2-4
clone_size: -
cdr3_aa: AWSMGLLAKNIQY

v_call: TRBV5-1
j_call: TRBJ2-3
clone_size: -
cdr3_aa: ASSLVAGAGDTQY

v_call: TRBV28
j_call: TRBJ2-7
clone_size: -
cdr3_aa: ASRRTGVYEQY

v_call: TRBV6-1
j_call: TRBJ1-6
clone_size: few
cdr3_aa: AGAGTTTNSPLH

v_call: TRBV27
j_call: TRBJ1-4
clone_size: -
cdr3_aa: ASSPRSTGPTNEKLF

v_call: TRBV5-1
j_call: TRBJ2-3
clone_size: -
cdr3_aa: ASRMAGDGWDTQY